This passage covers 12 T cell receptor beta chains from one sample sequenced in a study of OX40 agonist ivuxolimab in advanced cancers. The method was immunoSEQ multiplex PCR; TCRdb's version includes in-frame clones alone and lacks a portion of them. This table has almost 80,000 clones, 84% appearing once. Specimen: CD4+ or CD8+ T cells sorted from blood, collected in a trial of the OX40 agonist ivuxolimab. The receptors come from an adult with an advanced solid tumor such as melanoma, head and neck, liver or kidney cancer.

The gene calls are TRBV29-1 and TRBJ2-3, with 11 bases that match TRBD2. The CDR3 extends over 14 amino acids. After removal of 4 bases from V and 5 bases from J, the junction contained 5 bases not matched to a gene. Germline CDR1 SQVTM, CDR2 ANQGSEA. The CDR3 here is CSVVSGGGGDTQYF. CDR3 in DNA: TGCAGCGTTGTTAGCGGGGGGGGAGGAGATACGCAGTATTTT.

This chain uses TRBV28 with TRBJ1-2, with 10 bases that match TRBD1. The CDR3 covers 16 residues. After removal of 5 bases from V and 0 bases from J, the junction contained 6 bases not matched to a gene. The germline CDR1 and CDR2 sequences are MDHEN and SYDVKM. CDR3 sequence (DNA): TGTGCCAGCAGTCCTGGGGGGACAGGGGCTAACTATGGCTACACCTTC. As protein: CASSPGGTGANYGYTF.

The genes are TRBV4-1 and TRBJ1-2; TRBD1 aligns across 8 bases. Germline trimming cut 4 bases from V and 8 bases from J; bases unmatched to any gene: 9. Germline CDR1 reads MGHRA; CDR2 reads YSYEKL. The CDR3 totals 14 residues. DNA of the CDR3: TGCGCCAGCAGCCCGGGGACAGGCAATCGAGGCTACACCTTC. It specifies CASSPGTGNRGYTF.

This clone showed up just once. The chain is built from TRBV6-8 and TRBJ2-7; D possibly matches TRBD1 or TRBD2 (5 bases each). Per germline, CDR1 MNHGY and CDR2 SAAAGT. With 8 bases removed from V and 6 bases from J, the gap between germline ends came to 14 bases. This CDR3 has 12 amino acids. The CDR3 region is CASGFRGIEQYV. In nucleotides, the CDR3 is TGTGCCAGCGGTTTCCGGGGCATCGAGCAGTACGTC.

The J gene is TRBJ2-1, the V gene TRBV7-2, with 9 nucleotides matching TRBD2. This CDR3 is 15 amino acids long. Germline CDR1 and CDR2: SGHTA and FQGNSA. With 5 bases clipped from V and 4 bases from J, the junction kept 6 bases outside the gene matches. CDR3 residues: CASSAGLALYNEQFF. The DNA of the CDR3 is TGTGCCAGCAGCGCGGGACTAGCCCTATACAATGAGCAGTTCTTC.

The chain is built from TRBV28 and TRBJ2-7, with D perhaps TRBD2 (7 bases). The CDR3 sequence is 14 residues long. The germline V gene encodes CDR1 MDHEN and CDR2 SYDVKM. V lost 5 bases and J lost 6, with 17 bases in between. The CDR3 loop reads CASSPAREGGEQYF. CDR3 in DNA: TGTGCCAGCAGTCCTGCAAGGGAGGGGGGCGAGCAGTACTTC.

CDR3 residues: CASQASDRGLYQPQHF. The DNA for the CDR3 is TGTGCCAGCCAGGCCTCAGACAGGGGGCTTTATCAGCCCCAGCATTTT. The chain couples TRBV28 to TRBJ1-5, with 10 bases identical to TRBD1. J was trimmed by 5 bases and V by 8 bases; bases with no gene match: 12. CDR1 is MDHEN, CDR2 SYDVKM, per germline. This CDR3 has 16 amino acids.

The rearrangement joins TRBV5-1 to TRBJ2-1; D not resolved. CDR1 SGHRS and CDR2 YFSETQ come from the germline V gene. This CDR3 is built from 11 residues. The V gene lost 6 bases and the J gene lost 6 bases, with 7 bases spanning the gap. Here the CDR3 DNA reads TGCGCCAGCACCCGCAGCAATGAGCAGTTCTTC. Its protein is CASTRSNEQFF.

The gene calls are TRBV10-1 and TRBJ1-5, with TRBD1 as a possible D gene (5 bases). The V gene lost 8 bases and the J gene lost 1 base, with 15 bases spanning the gap. The germline CDR1 and CDR2 sequences are WNHNN and SYGVQD (reference sequence). The CDR3 loop spans 15 amino acids. CDR3 DNA: TGCGCCAGCCCAGAGTCCCGGGGGAGCAATCAGCCCCAGCATTTT. It is translated as CASPESRGSNQPQHF.

The gene calls are TRBV5-1 and TRBJ1-1, with 10 positions matching TRBD1. Germline V gene data show CDR1 as SGHRS and CDR2 as YFSETQ. Trimming took 4 bases from V and 6 from J; bases not matched to a gene: 6. The CDR3 consists of 14 residues. DNA for the CDR3: TGCGCCAGCAGCAACCGGGACAGGGGCCCTGAAGCTTTCTTT. This sequence encodes CASSNRDRGPEAFF. Using reference TRBV5-1 and TRBJ1-1 for the parts outside the CDR3, the full variable domain is KAGVTQTPRYLIKTRGQQVTLSCSPISGHRSVSWYQQTPGQGLQFLFEYFSETQRNKGNFPGRFSGRQFSNSRSEMNVSTLELGDSALYLCASSNRDRGPEAFFGQGTRLTVV.

The V gene is TRBV27, the J gene TRBJ2-3; perhaps D is TRBD1 or TRBD2 (5 bases each). The germline gives CDR1 MNHEY, CDR2 SMNVEV (reference sequence). This CDR3 is 14 amino acids long. The V gene lost 5 bases and the J gene lost 0 bases, with 9 bases spanning the gap. The CDR3 DNA reads as TGTGCCAGCAGTACGGGGCCTAGCACAGATACGCAGTATTTT. This sequence encodes CASSTGPSTDTQYF.

The chain joins TRBV7-3 to TRBJ2-2; 10 nucleotides match TRBD2. The CDR3 has 16 residues. V shed 2 bases and J 6 bases; nucleotides not matched to a gene: 6. The germline CDR1 and CDR2 sequences are SGHTA and FQGTGA. DNA for the CDR3: TGTGCCAGCAGCTTACGGAGCGGGAGGGCCTCCGGGGAGCTGTTTTTT. Protein sequence: CASSLRSGRASGELFF.